This entry lists 27 T cell receptor beta chains sequenced from one sample in a study of T cells in Graves' hyperthyroidism and ophthalmopathy. The TCR beta CDR3 regions underwent amplification using RNA transcripts as the source. During a first-round RT-PCR of the TCR CDR3, the HTBI primer set was used. A single record per CDR3 protein comes from TCRdb applying MiXCR to the multiplex PCR reads. This table holds a few hundred thousand distinct CDR3 sequences, around 17% found once. The sample taken for sequencing was blood. These TCRs come from a man between 40 and 49 years old with Graves' hyperthyroidism.

This clonotype was picked up a small number of times. This chain joins TRBV10-3 and TRBJ1-2, with D tentatively TRBD1 (5 bases). Germline loops: CDR1 ENHRY, CDR2 SYGVKD. The germline V and J ends were trimmed by 7 bases and 1 base, with 16 bases remaining between them. CDR3 length: 15 amino acids. CDR3 protein: CAITTTGLLNYGYTF. CDR3 DNA: TGTGCCATCACAACCACGGGACTCCTTAACTATGGCTACACCTTC.

Ten or more counts support this clonotype. V gene TRBV11-2 combines with J gene TRBJ2-2, with 9 positions matching TRBD1. V lost 4 bases, J lost 5 bases, and 8 bases stayed unmatched. In germline, CDR1 is SGHAT, CDR2 FQNNGV. The CDR3 totals 16 residues. The CDR3 region is CASSSSGQGKTGELFF. CDR3 DNA: TGTGCCAGCAGCTCATCGGGACAGGGAAAGACCGGGGAGCTGTTTTTT.

This clonotype was picked up many times. This chain links TRBV7-2 with TRBJ2-7; D ambiguous. Germline assignment: CDR1 SGHTA and CDR2 FQGNSA. Trimming removed 3 bases from V and 5 bases from J, with 5 bases in between. The CDR3 runs 11 residues. The CDR3 nucleotides are TGTGCCAGCAGCTTGAGAGACGAGCAGTACTTC. It translates to CASSLRDEQYF.

This clonotype was recorded at least ten times. This chain uses TRBV27 with TRBJ2-7, with 9 positions matching TRBD1. The CDR3 is 14 residues long. The germline V gene encodes CDR1 MNHEY and CDR2 SMNVEV (reference sequence). V was pared by 5 bases and J by 6 bases, with 8 bases of the junction left unmatched. The chain's CDR3 is CASSLGQGSGEQYF. The CDR3 nucleotides read TGTGCCAGCAGTCTCGGACAGGGGTCGGGCGAGCAGTACTTC.

This clonotype was counted many times. The chain couples TRBV6-1 to TRBJ2-1; possible D gene TRBD2, 5 bases. CDR3 length: 13 amino acids. In germline, CDR1 is MNHNS, CDR2 SASEGT. V shed 5 bases and J shed 6 bases, with 11 bases lying between them. CDR3 sequence (DNA): TGTGCCAGCAGTCCGGGGTCGGCCAATGAGCAGTTCTTC. Protein: CASSPGSANEQFF.

This clonotype was observed at least ten times. This chain links TRBV6-1 with TRBJ1-1, with D maybe TRBD1 (6 bases). V was trimmed by 8 bases and J by 5 bases, leaving 18 bases between them. This CDR3 is built from 14 residues. Germline CDR1 reads MNHNS; CDR2 reads SASEGT. CDR3 bases: TGTGCCAGCGGGCAACAGGGTTCGGGAACTGAAGCTTTCTTT. This codes for CASGQQGSGTEAFF.

This sequence joins TRBV10-3 and TRBJ1-2; TRBD1 might be the D (5 bases). V dropped 4 bases and J dropped 5 bases, with 23 bases sitting between them. Germline CDR1 is ENHRY and CDR2 is SYGVKD. The CDR3 has 17 amino acids. CDR3 sequence reads: CAISAAPGTPIMYGYTF. The CDR3 DNA is TGTGCCATCAGTGCCGCACCCGGGACCCCCATTATGTATGGCTACACCTTC.

The CDR3 protein is CASSDGGVSYNEQFF. As DNA, the CDR3 is TGTGCCAGCAGTGATGGCGGGGTTTCCTACAATGAGCAGTTCTTC. The chain uses TRBV25-1 and TRBJ2-1; maybe TRBD2 (6 bases). The V and J ends lost 3 bases and 1 base respectively, with 10 bases between them. Germline assignment: CDR1 MGHDK and CDR2 SYGVNS. The CDR3 contains 15 residues. Based on the CDR3 plus reference TRBV25-1 and TRBJ2-1, the full variable domain is EADIYQTPRYLVIGTGKKITLECSQTMGHDKMYWYQQDPGMELHLIHYSYGVNSTEKGDLSSESTVSRIRTEHFPLTLESARPSHTSQYLCASSDGGVSYNEQFFGPGTRLTVL.

This clonotype was detected ten times or more. The V and J genes are TRBV11-2 and TRBJ2-2; 8 bases map to TRBD2. Germline lookup yields CDR1 SGHAT and CDR2 FQNNGV. This CDR3 spans 17 amino acids. V shed 4 bases, J shed 1 base, and the junction held 8 bases outside the gene matches. The CDR3 reads CASSSPRAGGNTGELFF. The CDR3 DNA reads as TGTGCCAGCAGCTCCCCCCGGGCGGGGGGGAACACCGGGGAGCTGTTTTTT.

This chain uses TRBV20-1 with TRBJ1-2; possibly TRBD1 for D (6 bases). V dropped 5 bases and J dropped 0 bases, with 10 bases sitting between them. This CDR3 has 13 residues. Germline V gene lookup returns CDR1 DFQATT and CDR2 SNEGSKA (reference sequence). CDR3 nucleotide sequence: TGCAGTGCTTTAAGGACAGCTAACTATGGCTACACCTTC. This gives the protein CSALRTANYGYTF.

The sample holds many counts of this clonotype. V usage is TRBV7-8 and J usage is TRBJ2-1; D not certain. The CDR3 has 15 residues. The germline V and J ends were trimmed by 4 bases and 0 bases, with 10 bases remaining between them. Germline V gene lookup returns CDR1 SGHVS and CDR2 FQNEAQ. The CDR3 coding sequence is TGTGCCAGCAGCTCCTACACGAGCTCCTACAATGAGCAGTTCTTC. It yields the protein CASSSYTSSYNEQFF. Full variable domain (missing parts from reference TRBV7-8 and TRBJ2-1): GAGVSQSPRYKVAKRGQDVALRCDPISGHVSLFWYQQALGQGPEFLTYFQNEAQLDKSGLPSDRFFAERPEGSVSTLKIQRTQQEDSAVYLCASSSYTSSYNEQFFGPGTRLTVL.

V gene TRBV6-1 combines with J gene TRBJ1-1, with 7 nucleotides matching TRBD1. The germline V gene encodes CDR1 MNHNS and CDR2 SASEGT. The CDR3 consists of 17 residues. V dropped 2 bases and J dropped 1; count of bases not matched to a gene: 10. CDR3 protein: CASSEYGWGQQNTEAFF. CDR3 sequence (DNA): TGTGCCAGCAGTGAATACGGTTGGGGACAGCAGAACACTGAAGCTTTCTTT.

A few counts support this clonotype. The J gene is TRBJ1-6, the V gene TRBV5-8, with 8 bases lining up with TRBD1. Germline V lookup: CDR1 SGHTS, CDR2 YDEGEE. The CDR3 is 18 amino acids. The junction had 14 bases not matched to a gene; V was cut back by 2 bases and J by 7 bases. The CDR3 is CASSFLKSGTGDNSPLHF. CDR3 coding DNA: TGTGCCAGCAGCTTTTTGAAGTCCGGGACAGGAGACAATTCACCCCTCCACTTT.

Ten or more counts support this clonotype. The chain joins TRBV7-2 to TRBJ2-5, with D maybe TRBD2 (5 bases). V lost 1 base to trimming and J lost 5 bases, with 14 bases between them. Germline values: CDR1 SGHTA, CDR2 FQGNSA. This CDR3 comprises 15 residues. The CDR3 DNA follows: TGTGCCAGCAGCTTAGATGGTCTAGCCAAGGAGACCCAGTACTTC. Encoded protein: CASSLDGLAKETQYF.

In its sample, this clonotype was seen a few times. V is TRBV5-1 and J is TRBJ2-1; 7 bases line up with TRBD1. V was pared by 0 bases and J by 7 bases, with 7 bases of the junction left unmatched. The CDR3 runs to 15 residues. Germline-derived CDR1 and CDR2 are SGHRS and YFSETQ. The CDR3 sequence is CASSLDRGLTNEQFF. For the CDR3, the DNA is TGCGCCAGCAGCTTGGACAGGGGATTGACGAATGAGCAGTTCTTC.

The chain joins TRBV28 to TRBJ2-7; maybe TRBD1 (6 bases). Trimming stripped 5 bases from V and 4 bases from J, with 18 bases between. The CDR3 contains 15 residues. Germline loops: CDR1 MDHEN, CDR2 SYDVKM. CDR3 coding DNA: TGTGCCAGCAGTCCAACAGGGAGTTTATCATACGAGCAGTACTTC. Translation gives CASSPTGSLSYEQYF. The full variable domain, completed using reference TRBV28 and TRBJ2-7, is DVKVTQSSRYLVKRTGEKVFLECVQDMDHENMFWYRQDPGLGLRLIYFSYDVKMKEKGDIPEGYSVSREKKERFSLILESASTNQTSMYLCASSPTGSLSYEQYFGPGTRLTVT.

This clonotype was counted many times. This rearrangement joins TRBV10-3 to TRBJ2-7; D ambiguous. Germline assignment: CDR1 ENHRY and CDR2 SYGVKD. This CDR3 has 13 residues. Trimming took 2 bases from V and 2 from J, leaving 7 bases between them. CDR3 in amino acids: CAISEEYPYEQYF. The CDR3, as DNA: TGTGCCATCAGTGAGGAGTACCCCTACGAGCAGTACTTC.

Worth noting for this clonotype: At one end the junction does not follow the germline gene, possibly because of a read error. The chain carries TRBV3-1 and TRBJ2-3; D is unresolved. CDR1 is LGHDT, CDR2 YNNKEL, per germline (reference sequence). The CDR3 runs 14 residues. The CDR3 DNA sequence: TGTGCCAGCAGCCAAGTCCTCAGCACAGATACGCGGTATTTT. Its protein product is CASSQVLSTDTRYF.

This clonotype appeared many times. The rearrangement joins TRBV18 to TRBJ2-7; D could derive from TRBD1 or TRBD2 (6 bases each). Per germline, CDR1 KGHSH and CDR2 LQKENI. The V end was cut by 6 bases, the J end by 2 bases, with 11 bases between. The CDR3 runs 13 residues. The DNA of the CDR3 is TGTGCCAGCTCGGAGGGACAAACCTACGAGCAGTACTTC. This translates into CASSEGQTYEQYF.

This clonotype came up a few times. The CDR3 nucleotides are TGTGCCAGCAGCTTAGGTCAAACGAATAATTCACCCCTCCACTTT. Protein: CASSLGQTNNSPLHF. The chain is built from TRBV13 and TRBJ1-6; D ambiguous. The ends were cut back, 0 bases at V and 5 bases at J, with 8 bases in the middle. CDR3 size: 15 residues. Germline V gives CDR1 PRHDT, CDR2 FYEKMQ (reference sequence).

This clonotype was counted between two and nine times. This sequence joins TRBV2 and TRBJ2-5; 11 nucleotides agree with TRBD2. Germline values: CDR1 SNHLY, CDR2 FYNNEI. The V segment lost 7 bases and the J segment 2 bases; nucleotides outside the gene matches: 9. This CDR3 spans 16 amino acids. The CDR3 is CASTPAGLAVQETQYF. As DNA, the CDR3 is TGTGCCAGCACCCCGGCGGGACTAGCGGTTCAAGAGACCCAGTACTTC.

This clonotype showed up many times. The chain employs TRBV5-1 and TRBJ1-3, with a tentative D call TRBD1 (5 bases). The CDR3 sequence is 14 residues long. V lost 4 bases and J 2 bases, leaving 10 bases between the germline ends. Looked up from germline, CDR1 is SGHRS and CDR2 is YFSETQ. In DNA form, the CDR3 reads TGCGCCAGCAGCGCCGACAGCCCTGGAAACACCATATATTTT. Translated, it gives CASSADSPGNTIYF.

This clonotype was picked up many times. The chain carries TRBV7-3 and TRBJ2-1, with 10 bases that match TRBD2. CDR3 length equals 16 residues. V lost 2 bases and J lost 3; bases outside the gene matches: 4. Germline V CDR1 and CDR2: SGHTA, FQGTGA. CDR3 amino acids: CASSLYQRGGYNEQFF. The CDR3 DNA reads as TGTGCCAGCAGCTTATACCAGCGGGGGGGCTACAATGAGCAGTTCTTC.

This clonotype appeared a few times. One junction end does not reproduce the germline sequence, and a read error may be involved. V is TRBV7-2 and J is TRBJ2-3; 7 bases are a match to TRBD1. CDR3 size: 14 residues. CDR1 and CDR2 (germline): SGHTA, FQGNSA. CDR3 in amino acids: CASSRDRRTDAQYF. In DNA form, the CDR3 reads TGTGCCAGCAGCCGGGACAGACGCACAGATGCGCAGTATTTT.

This clonotype was counted many times. The CDR3 DNA follows: TGTGCCAGCAGCCCGAGGTACGCCGGGGAGCTGTTTTTT. Its translation is CASSPRYAGELFF. V is TRBV3-1 and J is TRBJ2-2, with no clear D. CDR3 length: 13 amino acids. Germline CDR1 and CDR2: LGHDT and YNNKEL (reference sequence). V was clipped by 4 bases and J by 6 bases, with 9 bases between them. The variable domain in full, completed from reference TRBV3-1 and TRBJ2-2, reads DTAVSQTPKYLVTQMGNDKSIKCEQNLGHDTMYWYKQDSKKFLKIMFSYNNKELIINETVPNRFSPKSPDKAHLNLHINSLELGDSAVYFCASSPRYAGELFFGEGSRLTVL.

This clonotype appeared many times. This chain uses TRBV3-1 with TRBJ2-2; D gene unclear. The germline V gene encodes CDR1 LGHDT and CDR2 YNNKEL (reference sequence). V shed 4 bases and J shed 4 bases, with 7 bases lying between them. This CDR3 comprises 13 residues. CDR3 nucleotide sequence: TGTGCCAGCAGCCCCCATAGCACCGGGGAGCTGTTTTTT. This gives the protein CASSPHSTGELFF.

This clonotype was seen only a few times. The J gene is TRBJ2-7, the V gene TRBV6-6, with 8 bases lining up with TRBD1. J lost 4 bases, V lost 7 bases, and 6 bases had no gene match. The germline V gene has CDR1 MNHNY and CDR2 SVGAGI (reference sequence). The CDR3 is 13 residues long. CDR3 nucleotide sequence: TGTGCCAGCACGGACAGGGTGGCGTACGAGCAGTACTTC. Translating it yields CASTDRVAYEQYF.